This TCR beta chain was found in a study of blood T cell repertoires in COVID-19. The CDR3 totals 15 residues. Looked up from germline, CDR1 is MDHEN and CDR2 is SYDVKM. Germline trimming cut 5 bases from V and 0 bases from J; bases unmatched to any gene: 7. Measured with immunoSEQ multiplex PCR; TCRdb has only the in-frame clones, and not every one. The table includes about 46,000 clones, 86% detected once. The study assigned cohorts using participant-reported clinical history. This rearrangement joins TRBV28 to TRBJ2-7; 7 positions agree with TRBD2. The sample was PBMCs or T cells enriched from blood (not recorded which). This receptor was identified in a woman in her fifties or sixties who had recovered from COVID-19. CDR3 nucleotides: TGTGCCAGCAGTGCCCCGGGGGGACTCTCCTACGAGCAGTACTTC. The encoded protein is CASSAPGGLSYEQYF. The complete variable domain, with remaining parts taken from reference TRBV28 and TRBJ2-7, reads DVKVTQSSRYLVKRTGEKVFLECVQDMDHENMFWYRQDPGLGLRLIYFSYDVKMKEKGDIPEGYSVSREKKERFSLILESASTNQTSMYLCASSAPGGLSYEQYFGPGTRLTVT.